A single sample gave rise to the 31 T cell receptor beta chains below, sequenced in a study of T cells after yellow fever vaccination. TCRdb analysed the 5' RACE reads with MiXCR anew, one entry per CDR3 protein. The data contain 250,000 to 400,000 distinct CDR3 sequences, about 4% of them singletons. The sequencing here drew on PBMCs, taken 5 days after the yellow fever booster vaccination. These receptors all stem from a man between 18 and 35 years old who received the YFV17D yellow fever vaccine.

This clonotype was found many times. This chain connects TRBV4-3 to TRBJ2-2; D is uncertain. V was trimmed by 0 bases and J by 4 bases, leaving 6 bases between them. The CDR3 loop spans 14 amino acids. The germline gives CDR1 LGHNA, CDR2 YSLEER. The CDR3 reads CASSQDLGTGELFF. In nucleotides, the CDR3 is TGCGCCAGCAGCCAAGACCTGGGCACCGGGGAGCTGTTTTTT.

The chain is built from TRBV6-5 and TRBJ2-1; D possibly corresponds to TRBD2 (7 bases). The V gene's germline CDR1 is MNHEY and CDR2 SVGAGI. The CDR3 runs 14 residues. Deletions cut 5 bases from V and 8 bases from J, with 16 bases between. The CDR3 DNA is TGTGCCAGCAGTGGGGGGGGGGCAGGCTATGAGCAGTTCTTC. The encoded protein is CASSGGGAGYEQFF.

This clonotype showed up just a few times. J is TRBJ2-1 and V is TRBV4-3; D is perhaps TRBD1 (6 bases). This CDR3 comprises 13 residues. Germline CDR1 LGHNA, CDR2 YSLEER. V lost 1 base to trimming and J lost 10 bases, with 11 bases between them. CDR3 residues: CASSQVQGREQFF. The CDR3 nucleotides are TGCGCCAGCAGCCAAGTACAGGGTAGGGAGCAGTTCTTC.

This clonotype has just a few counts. The chain's CDR3 is CASRAAVSSGANVLTF. In DNA form, the CDR3 reads TGTGCCAGCAGGGCGGCTGTCAGCTCTGGGGCCAACGTCCTGACTTTC. V usage is TRBV9 and J usage is TRBJ2-6; no clear D. Trimming cost V 5 bases and J 0 bases, with 12 bases left between them. Per the germline V gene, CDR1 is SGDLS and CDR2 is YYNGEE. The CDR3 length is 16 residues.

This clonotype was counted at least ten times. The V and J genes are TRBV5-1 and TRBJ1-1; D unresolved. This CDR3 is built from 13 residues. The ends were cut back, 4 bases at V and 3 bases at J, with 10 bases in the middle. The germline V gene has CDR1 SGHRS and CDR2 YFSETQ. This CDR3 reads CASSPRWDTEAFF. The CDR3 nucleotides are TGCGCCAGCAGCCCCCGTTGGGACACTGAAGCTTTCTTT.

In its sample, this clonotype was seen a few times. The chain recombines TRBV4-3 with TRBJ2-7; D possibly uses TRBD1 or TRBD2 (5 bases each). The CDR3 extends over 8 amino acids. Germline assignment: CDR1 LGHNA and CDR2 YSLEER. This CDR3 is CASRWGKV. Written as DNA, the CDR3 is TGCGCCTCAAGGTGGGGGAAGGTC.

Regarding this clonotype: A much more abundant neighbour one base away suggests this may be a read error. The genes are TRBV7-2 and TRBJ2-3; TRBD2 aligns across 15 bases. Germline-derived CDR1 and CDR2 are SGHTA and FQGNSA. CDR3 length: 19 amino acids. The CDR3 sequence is CAISRGPGLAGGRTDTQYF. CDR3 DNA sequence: TGTGCCATCAGCCGAGGACCGGGACTAGCGGGGGGCCGCACAGATACGCAGTATTTT.

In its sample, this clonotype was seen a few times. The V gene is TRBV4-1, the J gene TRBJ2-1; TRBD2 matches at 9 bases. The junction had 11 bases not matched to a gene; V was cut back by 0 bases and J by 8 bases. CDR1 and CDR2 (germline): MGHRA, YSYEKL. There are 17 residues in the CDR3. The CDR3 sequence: CASSQETAAGGRDEQFF. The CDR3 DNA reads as TGCGCCAGCAGCCAAGAAACCGCGGCGGGGGGGCGTGATGAGCAGTTCTTC.

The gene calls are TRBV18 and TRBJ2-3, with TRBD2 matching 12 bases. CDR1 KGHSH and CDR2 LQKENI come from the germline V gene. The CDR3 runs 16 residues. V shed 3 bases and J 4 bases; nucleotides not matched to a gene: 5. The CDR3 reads CASSPATSGGSDTQYF. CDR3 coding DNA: TGTGCCAGCTCACCCGCGACTAGCGGGGGTTCAGATACGCAGTATTTT.

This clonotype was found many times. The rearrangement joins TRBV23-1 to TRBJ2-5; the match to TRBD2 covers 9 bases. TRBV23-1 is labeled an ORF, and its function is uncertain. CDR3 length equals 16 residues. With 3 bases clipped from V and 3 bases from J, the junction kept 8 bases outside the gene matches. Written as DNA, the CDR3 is TGCGCCAGCAGTCATAAGACTAGCGGCCGAAAAGAGACCCAGTACTTC. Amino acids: CASSHKTSGRKETQYF.

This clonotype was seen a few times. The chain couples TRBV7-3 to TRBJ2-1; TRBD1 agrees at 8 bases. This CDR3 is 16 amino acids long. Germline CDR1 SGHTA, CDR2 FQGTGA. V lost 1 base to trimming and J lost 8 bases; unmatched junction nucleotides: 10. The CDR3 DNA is TGTGCCAGCAGCTTAATAAGCGGACAGGGAATCTATGAGCAGTTCTTC. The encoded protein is CASSLISGQGIYEQFF.

CDR3 in amino acids: CSAQDGGLVTEAFF. The CDR3 bases are TGCAGTGCTCAGGACGGGGGGCTGGTCACTGAAGCTTTCTTT. The rearrangement joins TRBV20-1 to TRBJ1-1, with D tentatively TRBD1 (6 bases). This CDR3 contains 14 residues. V dropped 5 bases and J dropped 4 bases, with 17 bases sitting between them. The V gene's germline CDR1 is DFQATT and CDR2 SNEGSKA (reference sequence).

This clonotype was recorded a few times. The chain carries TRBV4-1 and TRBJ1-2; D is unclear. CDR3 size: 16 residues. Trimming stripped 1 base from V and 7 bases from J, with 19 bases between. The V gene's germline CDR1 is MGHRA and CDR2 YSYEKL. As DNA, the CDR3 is TGCGCCAGCAGCCAAGGTCCATCCACACCCTGGGGTGGCTACACCTTC. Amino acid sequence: CASSQGPSTPWGGYTF.

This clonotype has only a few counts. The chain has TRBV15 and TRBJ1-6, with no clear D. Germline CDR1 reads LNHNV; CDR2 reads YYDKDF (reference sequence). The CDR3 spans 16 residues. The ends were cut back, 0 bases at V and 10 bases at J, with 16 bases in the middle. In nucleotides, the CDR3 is TGTGCCACCAGCAGAGATCAGGCAGGCCCCAGGTCACCCCTCCACTTT. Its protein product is CATSRDQAGPRSPLHF.

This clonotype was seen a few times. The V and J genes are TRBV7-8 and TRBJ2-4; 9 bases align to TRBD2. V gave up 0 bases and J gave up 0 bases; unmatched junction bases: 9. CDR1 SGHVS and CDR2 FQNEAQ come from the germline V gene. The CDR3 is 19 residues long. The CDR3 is CASSLAAGTSLLAKNIQYF. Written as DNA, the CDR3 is TGTGCCAGCAGCTTAGCAGCCGGGACTAGCCTACTAGCCAAAAACATTCAGTACTTC.

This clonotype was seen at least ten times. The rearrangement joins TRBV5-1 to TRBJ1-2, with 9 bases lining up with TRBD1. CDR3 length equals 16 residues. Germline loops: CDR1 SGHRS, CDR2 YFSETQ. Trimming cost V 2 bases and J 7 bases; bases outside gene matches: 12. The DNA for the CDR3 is TGCGCCAGCAGCTTCGCCGGGACAGGGAGTTTGGGTGGCTACACCTTC. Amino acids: CASSFAGTGSLGGYTF.

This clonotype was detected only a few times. Here the CDR3 reads CASSYFGGGSYNEQFF. In nucleotides, the CDR3 is TGCGCCAGCAGCTACTTTGGCGGGGGATCCTACAATGAGCAGTTCTTC. V usage is TRBV5-1 and J usage is TRBJ2-1; 7 bases map to TRBD2. CDR1 SGHRS and CDR2 YFSETQ come from the germline V gene. This CDR3 has 16 amino acids. V shed 3 bases and J 1 base; nucleotides not matched to a gene: 7.

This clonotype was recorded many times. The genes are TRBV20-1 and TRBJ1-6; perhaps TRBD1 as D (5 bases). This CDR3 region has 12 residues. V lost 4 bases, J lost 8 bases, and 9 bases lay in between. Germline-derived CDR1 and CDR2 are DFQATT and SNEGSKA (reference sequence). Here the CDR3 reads CSATGADSPLHF. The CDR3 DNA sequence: TGCAGTGCTACTGGGGCGGATTCACCCCTCCACTTT.

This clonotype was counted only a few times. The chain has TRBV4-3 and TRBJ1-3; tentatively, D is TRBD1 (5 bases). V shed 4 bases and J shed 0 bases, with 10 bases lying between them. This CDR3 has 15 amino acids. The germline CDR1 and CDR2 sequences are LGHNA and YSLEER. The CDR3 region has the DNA TGCGCCAGCAGCCGGGACCGCAACTCTGGAAACACCATATATTTT. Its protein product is CASSRDRNSGNTIYF.

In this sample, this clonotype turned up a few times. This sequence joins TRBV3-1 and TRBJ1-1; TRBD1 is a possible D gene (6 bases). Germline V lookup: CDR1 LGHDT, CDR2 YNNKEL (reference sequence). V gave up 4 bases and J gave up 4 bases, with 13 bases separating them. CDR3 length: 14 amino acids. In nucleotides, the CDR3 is TGTGCCAGCAGCCTGAACGGGGGCGGCACTGAAGCTTTCTTT. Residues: CASSLNGGGTEAFF. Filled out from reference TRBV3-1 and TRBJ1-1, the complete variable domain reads DTAVSQTPKYLVTQMGNDKSIKCEQNLGHDTMYWYKQDSKKFLKIMFSYNNKELIINETVPNRFSPKSPDKAHLNLHINSLELGDSAVYFCASSLNGGGTEAFFGQGTRLTVV.

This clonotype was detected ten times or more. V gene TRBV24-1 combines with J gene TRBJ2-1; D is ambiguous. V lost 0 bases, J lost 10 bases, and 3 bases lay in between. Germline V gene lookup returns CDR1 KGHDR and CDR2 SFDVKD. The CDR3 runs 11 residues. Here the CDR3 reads CATSDLLEQFF. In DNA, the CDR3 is TGTGCCACCAGTGATTTGCTCGAGCAGTTCTTC.

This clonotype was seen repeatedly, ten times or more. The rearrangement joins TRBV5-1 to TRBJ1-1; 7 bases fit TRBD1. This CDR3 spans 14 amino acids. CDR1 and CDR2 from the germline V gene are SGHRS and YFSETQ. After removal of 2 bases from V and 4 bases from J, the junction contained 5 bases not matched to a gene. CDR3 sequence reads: CASSLGGDLTEAFF. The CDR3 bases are TGCGCCAGCAGCTTAGGGGGCGACCTCACTGAAGCTTTCTTT.

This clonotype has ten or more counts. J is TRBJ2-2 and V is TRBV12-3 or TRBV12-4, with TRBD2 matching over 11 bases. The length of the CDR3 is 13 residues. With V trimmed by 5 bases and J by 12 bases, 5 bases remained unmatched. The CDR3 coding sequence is TGTGCCAGCAGTGTTAGCGGGGGGGCCCAGCTGTTTTTT. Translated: CASSVSGGAQLFF.

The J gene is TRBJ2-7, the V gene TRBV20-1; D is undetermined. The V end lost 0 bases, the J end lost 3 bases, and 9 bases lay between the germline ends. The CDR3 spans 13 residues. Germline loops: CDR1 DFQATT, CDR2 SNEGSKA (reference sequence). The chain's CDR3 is CSAREASYYEQYV. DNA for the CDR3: TGCAGTGCTAGAGAGGCCAGTTACTACGAGCAGTACGTC.

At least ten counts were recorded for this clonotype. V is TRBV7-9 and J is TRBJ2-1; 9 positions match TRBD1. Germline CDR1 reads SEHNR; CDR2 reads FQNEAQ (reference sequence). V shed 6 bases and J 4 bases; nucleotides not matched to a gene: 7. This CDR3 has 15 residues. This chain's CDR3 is CASSLRDRDYNEQFF. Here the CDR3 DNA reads TGTGCCAGCAGTCTCCGGGACAGGGATTACAATGAGCAGTTCTTC.

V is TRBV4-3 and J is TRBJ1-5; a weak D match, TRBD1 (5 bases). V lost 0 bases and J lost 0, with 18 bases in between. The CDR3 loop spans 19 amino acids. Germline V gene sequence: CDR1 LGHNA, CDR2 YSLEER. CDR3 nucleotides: TGCGCCAGCAGCCAAGATGGGGGGGGTCTAGCTTATAGCAATCAGCCCCAGCATTTT. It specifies CASSQDGGGLAYSNQPQHF.

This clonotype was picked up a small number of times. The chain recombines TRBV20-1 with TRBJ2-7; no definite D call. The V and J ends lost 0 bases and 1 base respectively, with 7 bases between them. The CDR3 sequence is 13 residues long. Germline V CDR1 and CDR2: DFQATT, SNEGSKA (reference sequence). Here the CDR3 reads CSARDSRSYEQYF. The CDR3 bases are TGCAGTGCTAGAGACTCACGATCCTACGAGCAGTACTTC.

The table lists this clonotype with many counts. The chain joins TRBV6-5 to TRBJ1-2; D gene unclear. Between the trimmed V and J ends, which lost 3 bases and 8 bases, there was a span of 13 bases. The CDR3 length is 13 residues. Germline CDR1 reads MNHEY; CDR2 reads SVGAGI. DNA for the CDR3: TGTGCCAGCAGTTATATCGGCAGGCGCGGCTACACCTTC. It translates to CASSYIGRRGYTF.

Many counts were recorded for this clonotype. In DNA, the CDR3 is TGCGCCAGCAGCCAAGATAGCGCAGGTCGAGTCGTGAACACTGAAGCTTTCTTT. This gives the protein CASSQDSAGRVVNTEAFF. The V gene is TRBV4-3, the J gene TRBJ1-1; D gene unclear. Trimming removed 0 bases at V and 0 bases at J, with 17 bases between. The CDR3 runs 18 residues. Germline CDR1 LGHNA, CDR2 YSLEER.

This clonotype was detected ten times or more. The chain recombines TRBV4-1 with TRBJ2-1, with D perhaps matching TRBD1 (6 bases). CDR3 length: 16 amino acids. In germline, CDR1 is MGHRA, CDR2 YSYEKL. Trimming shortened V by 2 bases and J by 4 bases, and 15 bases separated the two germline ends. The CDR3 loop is CASSQRETGEYNEQFF. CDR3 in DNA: TGCGCCAGCAGCCAAAGGGAGACAGGAGAGTACAATGAGCAGTTCTTC.

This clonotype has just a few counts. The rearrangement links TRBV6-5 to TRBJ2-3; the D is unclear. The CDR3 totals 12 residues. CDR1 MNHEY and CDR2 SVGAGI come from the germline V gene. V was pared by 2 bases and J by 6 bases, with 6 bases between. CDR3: CASSYPPDTQYF. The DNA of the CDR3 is TGTGCCAGCAGTTACCCTCCGGATACGCAGTATTTT.